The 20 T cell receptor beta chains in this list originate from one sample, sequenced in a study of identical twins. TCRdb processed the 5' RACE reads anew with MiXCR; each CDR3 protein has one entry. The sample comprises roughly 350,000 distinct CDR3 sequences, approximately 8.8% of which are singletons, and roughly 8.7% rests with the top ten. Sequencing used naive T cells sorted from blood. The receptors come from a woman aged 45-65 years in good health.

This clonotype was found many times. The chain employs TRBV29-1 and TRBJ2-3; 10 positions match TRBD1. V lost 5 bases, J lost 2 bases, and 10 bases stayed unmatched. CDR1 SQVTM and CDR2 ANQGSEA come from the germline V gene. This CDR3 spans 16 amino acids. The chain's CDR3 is CSVSNPGQGTTDTQYF. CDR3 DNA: TGCAGCGTTTCTAATCCGGGACAGGGGACCACAGATACGCAGTATTTT.

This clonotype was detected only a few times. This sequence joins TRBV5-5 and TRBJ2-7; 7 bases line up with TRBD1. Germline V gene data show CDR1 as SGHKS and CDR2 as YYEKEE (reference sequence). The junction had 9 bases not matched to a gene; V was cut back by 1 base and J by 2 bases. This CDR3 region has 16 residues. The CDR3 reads CASSLFAGTATYEQYV. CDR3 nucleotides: TGTGCCAGCAGCTTGTTTGCCGGGACAGCAACCTACGAGCAGTACGTC.

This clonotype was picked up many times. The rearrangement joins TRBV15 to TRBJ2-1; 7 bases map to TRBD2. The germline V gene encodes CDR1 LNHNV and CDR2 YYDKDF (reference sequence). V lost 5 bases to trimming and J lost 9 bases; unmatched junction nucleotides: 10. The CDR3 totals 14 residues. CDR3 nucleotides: TGTGCCACCAGCTATGCGGGAGCGTATAGTGAGCAGTTCTTC. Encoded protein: CATSYAGAYSEQFF.

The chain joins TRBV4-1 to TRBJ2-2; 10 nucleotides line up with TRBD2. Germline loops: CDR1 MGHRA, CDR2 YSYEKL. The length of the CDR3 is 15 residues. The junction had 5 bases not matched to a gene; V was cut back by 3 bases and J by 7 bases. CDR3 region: CASSHPGLAIGELFF. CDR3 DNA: TGCGCCAGCAGCCATCCGGGACTAGCGATCGGGGAGCTGTTTTTT.

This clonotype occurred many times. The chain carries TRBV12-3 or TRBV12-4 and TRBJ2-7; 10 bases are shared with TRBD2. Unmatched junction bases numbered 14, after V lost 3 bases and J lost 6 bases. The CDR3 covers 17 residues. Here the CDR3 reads CASSFTTSGSYPSEQYF. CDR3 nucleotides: TGTGCCAGCAGTTTTACGACTAGCGGGTCGTATCCTTCCGAGCAGTACTTC.

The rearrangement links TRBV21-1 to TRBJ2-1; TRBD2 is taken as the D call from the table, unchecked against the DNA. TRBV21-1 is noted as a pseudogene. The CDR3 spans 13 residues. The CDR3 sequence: CARGLAFFNEQFF. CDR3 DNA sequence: TGTGCCAGAGGACTAGCCTTTTTTAATGAGCAGTTCTTC.

The CDR3 here is CASSQVAALGNTIYF. For the CDR3, the DNA is TGTGCCAGCAGCCAGGTTGCAGCACTTGGAAACACCATATATTTT. The V and J genes are TRBV3-1 and TRBJ1-3, with D unresolved. Between the trimmed V and J ends, which lost 3 bases and 3 bases, there was a span of 12 bases. Germline CDR1 and CDR2: LGHDT and YNNKEL (reference sequence). The CDR3 totals 15 residues.

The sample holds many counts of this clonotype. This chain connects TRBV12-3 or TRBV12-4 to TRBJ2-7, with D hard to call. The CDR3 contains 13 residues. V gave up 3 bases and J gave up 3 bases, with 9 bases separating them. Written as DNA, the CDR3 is TGTGCCAGCAGTTTTGGTAGAAACTACGAGCAGTACTTC. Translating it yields CASSFGRNYEQYF.

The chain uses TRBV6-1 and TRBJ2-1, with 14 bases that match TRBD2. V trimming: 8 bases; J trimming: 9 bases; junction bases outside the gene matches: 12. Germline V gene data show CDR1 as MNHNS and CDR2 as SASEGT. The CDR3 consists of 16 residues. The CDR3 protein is CASSIGTSGGLTEQFF. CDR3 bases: TGTGCCAGCTCCATCGGGACTAGCGGGGGTCTTACTGAGCAGTTCTTC.

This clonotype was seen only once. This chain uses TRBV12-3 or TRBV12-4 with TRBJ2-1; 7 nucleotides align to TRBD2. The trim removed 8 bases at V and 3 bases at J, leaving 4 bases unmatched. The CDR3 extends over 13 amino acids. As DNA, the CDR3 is TGTGCCAGCTTAAGCGGGAACTACAATGAGCAGTTCTTC. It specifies CASLSGNYNEQFF.

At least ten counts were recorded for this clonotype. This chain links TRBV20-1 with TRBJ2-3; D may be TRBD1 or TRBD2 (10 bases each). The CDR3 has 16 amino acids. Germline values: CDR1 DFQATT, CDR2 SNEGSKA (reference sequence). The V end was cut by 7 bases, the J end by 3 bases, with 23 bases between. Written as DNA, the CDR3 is TGCAGTGGGTCCGGACTAGCGGACAGGGGGACAGATACGCAGTATTTT. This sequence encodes CSGSGLADRGTDTQYF.

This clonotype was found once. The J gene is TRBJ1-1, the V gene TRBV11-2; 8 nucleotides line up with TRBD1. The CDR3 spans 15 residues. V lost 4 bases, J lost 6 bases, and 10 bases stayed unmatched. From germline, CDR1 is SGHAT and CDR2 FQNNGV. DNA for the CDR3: TGTGCCAGCAGCTCTTACCGACAGGGGTACGCTGAAGCTTTCTTT. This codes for CASSSYRQGYAEAFF.

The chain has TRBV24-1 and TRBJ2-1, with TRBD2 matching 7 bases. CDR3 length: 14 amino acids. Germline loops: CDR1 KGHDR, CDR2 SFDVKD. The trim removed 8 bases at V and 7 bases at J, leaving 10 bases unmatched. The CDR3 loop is CATTPTGEGNEQFF. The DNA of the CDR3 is TGTGCCACCACCCCCACGGGGGAGGGAAATGAGCAGTTCTTC.

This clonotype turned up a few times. In nucleotides, the CDR3 is TGTGCCAGCGTAGGGGGGCCGTTGGGCACCGGGGAGCTGTTTTTT. This translates into CASVGGPLGTGELFF. The chain couples TRBV9 to TRBJ2-2, with D perhaps being TRBD1 or TRBD2 (6 bases each). This CDR3 contains 15 residues. Germline V gene lookup returns CDR1 SGDLS and CDR2 YYNGEE. The germline V and J ends were trimmed by 7 bases and 4 bases, with 17 bases remaining between them.

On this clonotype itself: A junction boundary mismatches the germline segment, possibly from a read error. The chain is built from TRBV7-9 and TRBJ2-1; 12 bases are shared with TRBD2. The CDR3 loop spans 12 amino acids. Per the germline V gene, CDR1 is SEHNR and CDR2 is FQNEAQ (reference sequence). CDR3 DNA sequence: TGTGCCAGCAGCTCCCCTGGACTAGCGGGAAAGTTC. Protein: CASSSPGLAGKF.

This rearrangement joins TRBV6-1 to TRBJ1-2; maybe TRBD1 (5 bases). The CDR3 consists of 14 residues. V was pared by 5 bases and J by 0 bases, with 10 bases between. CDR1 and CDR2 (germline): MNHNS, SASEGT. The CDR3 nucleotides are TGTGCCAGCAGTCGACAGCCTCCTAACTATGGCTACACCTTC. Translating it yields CASSRQPPNYGYTF.

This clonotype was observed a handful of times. The chain's CDR3 is CASSLGLAGRSYEQYF. CDR3 nucleotide sequence: TGCGCCAGCAGCTTGGGGCTAGCGGGACGCTCCTACGAGCAGTACTTC. V gene TRBV5-1 combines with J gene TRBJ2-7; TRBD2 agrees at 9 bases. Germline CDR1 and CDR2: SGHRS and YFSETQ. The CDR3 has 16 residues. With V trimmed by 0 bases and J by 0 bases, 4 bases remained unmatched.

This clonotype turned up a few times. The CDR3 nucleotides are TGTGCCAGCAGCGTCGCCGGGACAGGGGCCGAGCAGTACGTC. This gives the protein CASSVAGTGAEQYV. The genes are TRBV11-2 and TRBJ2-7, with 10 bases identical to TRBD1. The V and J ends lost 5 bases and 6 bases, in that order; junction bases with no gene match: 7. Germline loops: CDR1 SGHAT, CDR2 FQNNGV. CDR3 length equals 14 residues.

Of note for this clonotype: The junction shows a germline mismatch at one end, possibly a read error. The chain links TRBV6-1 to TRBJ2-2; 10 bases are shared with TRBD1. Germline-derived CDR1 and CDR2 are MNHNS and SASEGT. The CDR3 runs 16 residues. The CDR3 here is CASGDDRGHNTGELFF. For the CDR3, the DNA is TGTGCCAGCGGTGACGACAGGGGGCATAACACCGGGGAGCTGTTTTTT.

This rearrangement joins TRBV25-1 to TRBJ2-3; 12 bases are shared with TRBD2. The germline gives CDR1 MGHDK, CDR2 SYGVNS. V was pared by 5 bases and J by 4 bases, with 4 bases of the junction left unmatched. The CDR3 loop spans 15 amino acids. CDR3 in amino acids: CASSTGTSGPDTQYF. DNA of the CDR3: TGTGCCAGCAGTACCGGGACTAGCGGGCCAGATACGCAGTATTTT.